This TCR beta chain was obtained from a study of PD-1 blockade in classical Hodgkin lymphoma. This sample's time point: cycle 4 day 1 (C4D1), after less than seven weeks of nivolumab. No patient escaped relapse after autologous stem cell transplantation, and brentuximab vedotin exposure varied. The patients, who had relapsed/refractory classical Hodgkin lymphoma, achieved best responses of complete response, partial response or progressive disease. Clones were read by immunoSEQ multiplex PCR, and TCRdb kept only the in-frame ones, dropping some. The top ten hold about a tenth of the sample, which has around 60,000 clones, roughly nine tenths seen once. V dropped 1 base and J dropped 4; count of bases not matched to a gene: 6. This CDR3 is 17 amino acids long. Germline V gives CDR1 LGHNT, CDR2 FRNRAP.

The V call is TRBV12-5, the J call TRBJ2-1; 11 bases fit TRBD1. The sample here was peripheral blood mononuclear cells (PBMCs), taken before the fourth cycle of nivolumab. The sequence derives from a human donor with classical Hodgkin lymphoma. CDR3 residues: CASGLAPGTGGYNEQFF. The CDR3 DNA reads as TGTGCTAGTGGTTTGGCCCCCGGGACAGGGGGTTACAATGAGCAGTTCTTC.